This T cell receptor (beta chain) was captured in a study of blood T cells in healthy people across ages. Primed by a sample-barcoded 5' primer and a J-beta primer mix, a second PCR proceeded for about 6 to 12 cycles. TCRdb used MiXCR to reprocess the 5' RACE reads, holding one entry per CDR3 protein. The table lists 1.5 million to 2 million distinct CDR3 sequences, 25% to 30% of them singletons. Germline CDR1 and CDR2: SGHDT and YYEEEE. Trimming shortened V by 4 bases and J by 7 bases, and 8 bases separated the two germline ends. This CDR3 contains 11 residues. The chain uses TRBV5-6 and TRBJ1-1; D not certain. Material: blood. The clonotype was recovered from a young woman in good health. CDR3 sequence: CASSIRREAFF. For the CDR3, the DNA is TGTGCCAGCAGCATACGACGTGAAGCTTTCTTT.